Listed below are T cell receptor beta chains from one sample, sequenced in a study of T cell repertoires in cytomegalovirus infection. TCRdb re-called the reads with MiXCR, one entry per CDR3 protein. The table lists 360,000 or so distinct CDR3 sequences, about 34% of them singletons. Antigen specificity for these receptors is unknown. The specimen was cultured PBMCs, collected from culture after CMV antigen stimulation. Receptors were obtained from a human donor in good health (CMV status not recorded). Some clones in this sample may be carry-over from other donors' samples. Both conserved end residues are part of each CDR3. The D gene is left open where the match is weak. Clone size is given for some rows only: seen once, a few or many times, or a class if the clone is expanded.

abundance	j_gene	v_gene	d_gene	CDR3nt	CDR3aa
-	TRBJ2-1	TRBV6-1	-	TGTGCCAGCAGTGAAGAGAGGGGGACTGGGCAGTTCTTC	CASSEERGTGQFF
-	TRBJ2-7	TRBV7-2	TRBD2	TGTGCCAGCAGCTCCGACCTCTGGGACTATATCGAGCAGTACTTC	CASSSDLWDYIEQYF
-	TRBJ1-1	TRBV12-5	-	TGTGCTAGTGGCGGTTGGGGGGTTGATCACATGAACACTGAAGCTTTCTTT	CASGGWGVDHMNTEAFF
few	TRBJ2-1	TRBV5-1	TRBD2	TGCGCCAGCAGCTTTGCCCTAGCGGGAGCCCACAATGAGCAGTTCTTC	CASSFALAGAHNEQFF
few	TRBJ1-2	TRBV7-2	-	TGTGCCAGCAGCTTGTCCGGATTCACCCGCGATGGCTACACCTTC	CASSLSGFTRDGYTF
few	TRBJ2-3	TRBV7-2	-	TGTGCCAGCAGTCGGAACTCGTGGGATACGCAGTATTTT	CASSRNSWDTQYF
many	TRBJ1-2	TRBV5-1	TRBD1	TGCGCCAGCAGCGCGACAGGGGGGCAGACAAACTATGGCTACACCTTC	CASSATGGQTNYGYTF
many	TRBJ2-7	TRBV4-2	TRBD1	TGTGCCAGCAGCGAAACGGGGACAGGGGGTTCCTACGAGCAGTACTTC	CASSETGTGGSYEQYF
-	TRBJ1-4	TRBV29-1	-	TGCAGCGTGGGGATCCCAACTAATGAAAAACTGTTTTTT	CSVGIPTNEKLFF
once	TRBJ1-1	TRBV6-8	-	TGTGCCAGCAGTTACGGGTCAGGGAGCACTGAAGCTTTCTTT	CASSYGSGSTEAFF
-	TRBJ2-7	TRBV29-1	-	TGCAGCGTTGGCCCAGATAGGACCTACGAGCAGTACTTC	CSVGPDRTYEQYF
-	TRBJ1-6	TRBV28	-	TGTGCCAGCAGTTCTACAGGGTTAGAGGATTCACCCCTCCACTTT	CASSSTGLEDSPLHF
-	TRBJ2-7	TRBV4-2	TRBD1	TGTGCCAGCAGCCCCGGGGGACAGGGGGCTTACGAGCAGTACTTC	CASSPGGQGAYEQYF
-	TRBJ1-6	TRBV6-1	TRBD1	TGTGCCAGCAGTGACAGACAGGGGGGTTCACCCCTCCACTTT	CASSDRQGGSPLHF
-	TRBJ2-1	TRBV29-1	TRBD2	TGCAGCGTTGAACTAGCGGGGCCCTACAATGAGCAGTTCTTC	CSVELAGPYNEQFF
few	TRBJ1-6	TRBV7-2	TRBD1	TGTGCCAGCAGCCAGGGGGGGGGGGGTAATTCACCCCTCCACTTT	CASSQGGGGNSPLHF
-	TRBJ2-7	TRBV28	-	TGTGCCACCAAGGCGGGGCAGGGAATTCGAGTACACTTC	CATKAGQGIRVHF
-	TRBJ1-4	TRBV7-6	TRBD1	TGTGCCAGCAGCGCAGGGGGGGCGCGGGCTAATGAAAAACTGTTTTTT	CASSAGGARANEKLFF
many	TRBJ1-2	TRBV7-8	TRBD1	TGTGCCAGCAGCATGTCCAGGGGGCGGACCTATGGCTACACCTTC	CASSMSRGRTYGYTF
-	TRBJ1-1	TRBV7-9	-	TGTGCCAGCAGCGCATCCAGAGGCCTTTTCACTGAAGCTTTCTTT	CASSASRGLFTEAFF
-	TRBJ2-1	TRBV27	TRBD2	TGTGCCAGCACAGGACTAGACTTTTCCAATGAGCAGTTCTTC	CASTGLDFSNEQFF
-	TRBJ2-3	TRBV7-9	TRBD2	TGTGCCAGCAGGGGGGGACTAGCGGGAGAAGATACGCAGTATTTT	CASRGGLAGEDTQYF
-	TRBJ1-6	TRBV20-1	-	TGCAGTGCAGGGGAGTATAATTCACCCCTCCACTTT	CSAGEYNSPLHF
many	TRBJ2-5	TRBV7-2	TRBD2	TGTGCCAGCAGCTCACTAGCGGGGAAACAAGAGACCCAGTACTTC	CASSSLAGKQETQYF
many	TRBJ2-2	TRBV7-2	TRBD1	TGTGCCAGCAGACCCGGGACAGGGAGAACCGGGGAGCTGTTTTTT	CASRPGTGRTGELFF
-	TRBJ1-5	TRBV18	TRBD1	TGTGCCAGCTCCCGTGGGACAGGGGATCAGCCCCAGCATTTT	CASSRGTGDQPQHF
few	TRBJ2-2	TRBV15	-	TGTGCCACCAGCAAGGCGTCCGGGGAGCTGTTTTTT	CATSKASGELFF
-	TRBJ1-4	TRBV19	-	TGTGCCAGTAGTATGGCCAGGGTGGCGGAAAAACTGTTTTTT	CASSMARVAEKLFF
-	TRBJ2-1	TRBV5-6	-	TGTGCCAGCAGCCCTGGGGCCTACAATGAGCAGTTCTTC	CASSPGAYNEQFF